This T cell receptor beta chain was documented in a study of lymphopenia after photon versus proton radiotherapy. The study's findings and limits: A bigger post-nadir fall in TCR diversity correlated inversely with survival time in deceased patients. After lymphocyte nadir, photon-treated repertoires showed oligoclonal expansion, especially CD8+ Temra.

This clone was detected only once. The antigen is undetermined. CDR3 length equals 17 residues. V lost 3 bases to trimming and J lost 3 bases; unmatched junction nucleotides: 11. The germline CDR1 and CDR2 sequences are SGDLS and YYNGEE. Assay used: immunoSEQ multiplex PCR; TCRdb lists only in-frame clones, some missing. The sample contains under 15,000 clones, about 90% of which appear only once. The gene calls are TRBV9 and TRBJ2-5; 10 bases fit TRBD2. The receptor was isolated from a man between 60 and 75 years old with pancreatic cancer. Source: peripheral blood, taken from a patient treated with proton-based radiotherapy. In nucleotides, the CDR3 is TGTGCCAGCAGCGCCGGAGAGGCTAGCGGGAGAAAAGAGACCCAGTACTTC. Protein product: CASSAGEASGRKETQYF.